The 19 T cell receptor beta chains in this list originate from one sample, sequenced in a study of T and B cells in COVID-19 patients. TRB rearrangements were amplified by multiplex PCR with BIOMED2 TRB-A/B primers. Via MiXCR, TCRdb re-called the multiplex PCR reads, giving one row per CDR3 protein. The sample has about 22,000 distinct CDR3 sequences, 29% seen once; the top ten hold about 3%. Each TRB amplification used about 250-550 ng of genomic DNA from blood. Sample: blood. The receptors derive from a human donor who had recovered from COVID-19.

This clonotype has a single count. V and J are TRBV6-4 and TRBJ2-7; 9 bases match TRBD1. CDR3 length: 15 amino acids. V shed 0 bases, J shed 0 bases, and the junction held 0 bases outside the gene matches. Germline CDR1 reads MRHNA; CDR2 reads SNTAGT. Here the CDR3 reads CASSDSGQGSYEQYF. The DNA for the CDR3 is TGTGCCAGCAGTGACTCGGGACAGGGCTCCTACGAGCAGTACTTC.

This clonotype was seen at least ten times. The CDR3 nucleotides read TGTGCCAGCAGCTTCCCCAGCGGGAGGGATGGGGAGACCCAGTACTTC. Translation gives CASSFPSGRDGETQYF. The rearrangement uses TRBV5-4 and TRBJ2-5; 10 positions agree with TRBD2. The CDR3 covers 16 residues. The germline CDR1 and CDR2 sequences are SGHNT and YYREEE (reference sequence). V shed 2 bases, J shed 5 bases, and the junction held 9 bases outside the gene matches. Supplemented by reference TRBV5-4 and TRBJ2-5, the full variable domain reads ETGVTQSPTHLIKTRGQQVTLRCSSQSGHNTVSWYQQALGQGPQFIFQYYREEENGRGNFPPRFSGLQFPNYSSELNVNALELDDSALYLCASSFPSGRDGETQYFGPGTRLLVL.

The gene calls are TRBV27 and TRBJ2-3, with no clear D. Trimming took 2 bases from V and 5 from J, leaving 17 bases between them. The CDR3 is 16 residues long. Germline V gives CDR1 MNHEY, CDR2 SMNVEV (reference sequence). The CDR3 DNA is TGTGCCAGCAGTTTAAGGGCTAACCCCACGAGAGATACGCAGTATTTT. Translated: CASSLRANPTRDTQYF.

V and J are TRBV5-1 and TRBJ2-6; no definite D call. This CDR3 is 15 amino acids long. Germline V gene sequence: CDR1 SGHRS, CDR2 YFSETQ. V lost 0 bases to trimming and J lost 0 bases, with 4 bases between them. The CDR3 spells CASSLDGSGANVLTF. Here the CDR3 DNA reads TGCGCCAGCAGCTTGGATGGCTCTGGGGCCAACGTCCTGACTTTC.

This clonotype was seen a handful of times. The J gene is TRBJ2-5, the V gene TRBV6-2 or TRBV6-3, with a possible D match to TRBD1 (5 bases). Germline V CDR1 and CDR2: MNHEY, SVGEGT. The CDR3 consists of 14 residues. With 2 bases removed from V and 2 bases from J, the gap between germline ends came to 9 bases. This chain's CDR3 is CASSYPRTQETQYF. DNA for the CDR3: TGTGCCAGCAGTTACCCACGGACACAAGAGACCCAGTACTTC.

This clonotype turned up a few times. The V and J genes are TRBV5-6 and TRBJ2-7; 9 bases map to TRBD1. V shed 4 bases, J shed 4 bases, and the junction held 6 bases outside the gene matches. The CDR3 covers 14 residues. Germline assignment: CDR1 SGHDT and CDR2 YYEEEE. In DNA form, the CDR3 reads TGTGCCAGCAGCGCGGACAGGGGTCTGTACGAGCAGTACTTC. Translating gives CASSADRGLYEQYF.

The gene calls are TRBV6-1 and TRBJ2-7; the match to TRBD2 covers 10 bases. Germline CDR1 is MNHNS and CDR2 is SASEGT. The CDR3 runs 15 residues. The V gene end was trimmed by 1 base and the J gene end by 7 bases; junction bases not matched to a gene: 7. The CDR3 sequence is CASSEEAGGPREQYF. The CDR3 DNA is TGTGCCAGCAGTGAAGAAGCGGGGGGGCCTCGTGAGCAGTACTTC.

The chain recombines TRBV30 with TRBJ2-6; the match to TRBD2 covers 7 bases. This CDR3 spans 17 amino acids. V lost 0 bases, J lost 4 bases, and 9 bases stayed unmatched. Germline V gene sequence: CDR1 GTSNPN, CDR2 SVGIG (reference sequence). In nucleotides, the CDR3 is TGTGCCTGGAGTGTAAGGGCGGGAGTATCCGGGGCCAACGTCCTGACTTTC. It yields the protein CAWSVRAGVSGANVLTF.

V and J are TRBV20-1 and TRBJ1-3; D is undetermined. Trimming pared 3 bases from V and 7 bases from J, leaving 19 bases between. CDR1 and CDR2 from the germline V gene are DFQATT and SNEGSKA (reference sequence). The CDR3 length is 15 residues. Written as DNA, the CDR3 is TGCAGTGCTAGTATCGCCGCTTATGGAAGGAACACCATATATTTT. This translates into CSASIAAYGRNTIYF.

The count of this clonotype is one. This sequence joins TRBV27 and TRBJ2-5; either TRBD1 or TRBD2 may supply D (6 bases each). Germline values: CDR1 MNHEY, CDR2 SMNVEV (reference sequence). The CDR3 is made up of 15 amino acids. Trimming removed 5 bases at V and 4 bases at J, with 17 bases between. As DNA, the CDR3 is TGTGCCAGCAGTCCCGAATTAGGGGGAGGAGAGACCCAGTACTTC. Residues: CASSPELGGGETQYF.

This clonotype was seen once. V usage is TRBV27 and J usage is TRBJ1-5; D call uncertain. The ends were cut back, 0 bases at V and 0 bases at J, with 9 bases in the middle. This CDR3 is built from 16 residues. CDR1 is MNHEY, CDR2 SMNVEV, per germline (reference sequence). CDR3 loop: CASSLSSSFSNQPQHF. The CDR3 bases are TGTGCCAGCAGTTTATCTTCCTCCTTTAGCAATCAGCCCCAGCATTTT.

This sequence joins TRBV10-3 and TRBJ2-5, with no clear D. The CDR3 spans 10 residues. CDR1 and CDR2 from the germline V gene are ENHRY and SYGVKD. The V and J ends lost 7 bases and 1 base respectively, with 1 base between them. CDR3 coding DNA: TGTGCCATCACCCAAGAGACCCAGTACTTC. It specifies CAITQETQYF.

V usage is TRBV5-4 and J usage is TRBJ2-1; the D is unclear. V shed 4 bases and J shed 7 bases, with 9 bases lying between them. The CDR3 has 12 residues. The germline gives CDR1 SGHNT, CDR2 YYREEE (reference sequence). The CDR3 sequence: CASSLKRNEQFF. The CDR3 DNA sequence: TGTGCCAGCAGCCTCAAGCGAAATGAGCAGTTCTTC.

This clonotype was counted only a few times. V is TRBV12-3 or TRBV12-4 and J is TRBJ2-7; D tentatively fits TRBD1 or TRBD2 (6 bases each). The CDR3 is 13 residues long. The V end was cut by 6 bases, the J end by 4 bases, with 13 bases between. The CDR3 protein is CASSRGPIYEQYF. Written as DNA, the CDR3 is TGTGCCAGCAGCCGGGGGCCCATATACGAGCAGTACTTC.

This clonotype was observed a single time. This rearrangement joins TRBV6-1 to TRBJ2-2; TRBD1 matches at 10 bases. Germline CDR1 and CDR2: MNHNS and SASEGT. The CDR3 extends over 20 amino acids. The V segment lost 6 bases and the J segment 6 bases; nucleotides outside the gene matches: 22. This chain's CDR3 is CASSAGDRGWIETTAGELFF. The CDR3 coding sequence is TGTGCCAGCAGCGCCGGGGACAGGGGTTGGATTGAAACCACAGCCGGGGAGCTGTTTTTT.

This clonotype has at least ten counts. This chain uses TRBV19 with TRBJ2-1; the match to TRBD1 covers 9 bases. Unmatched junction bases numbered 9, after V lost 2 bases and J lost 7 bases. Looked up from germline, CDR1 is LNHDA and CDR2 is SQIVND (reference sequence). This CDR3 has 16 amino acids. CDR3 DNA: TGTGCCAGTAGTATATTAGCACAGGGGGCAAGAAATGAGCAGTTCTTC. This translates into CASSILAQGARNEQFF.

This clonotype occurred a few times. The chain employs TRBV29-1 and TRBJ1-1; 8 bases agree with TRBD1. This CDR3 is 12 amino acids long. The germline V gene encodes CDR1 SQVTM and CDR2 ANQGSEA. Trimming removed 7 bases from V and 5 bases from J; junction bases left unmatched: 6. CDR3 sequence (DNA): TGCAGCGCCGGACAGGGAAAAACTGAAGCTTTCTTT. Its protein is CSAGQGKTEAFF. The whole variable domain, filled in from reference TRBV29-1 and TRBJ1-1, reads SAVISQKPSRDICQRGTSLTIQCQVDSQVTMMFWYRQQPGQSLTLIATANQGSEATYESGFVIDKFPISRPNLTFSTLTVSNMSPEDSSIYLCSAGQGKTEAFFGQGTRLTVV.

This clonotype was seen a handful of times. The chain joins TRBV5-4 to TRBJ2-1; unclear D gene. V was clipped by 2 bases and J by 7 bases, with 4 bases between them. CDR3 length equals 11 residues. Per the germline V gene, CDR1 is SGHNT and CDR2 is YYREEE (reference sequence). CDR3 protein: CASSFENEQFF. CDR3 in DNA: TGTGCCAGCAGCTTCGAAAATGAGCAGTTCTTC. The full variable domain, its missing parts supplied by reference TRBV5-4 and TRBJ2-1, is ETGVTQSPTHLIKTRGQQVTLRCSSQSGHNTVSWYQQALGQGPQFIFQYYREEENGRGNFPPRFSGLQFPNYSSELNVNALELDDSALYLCASSFENEQFFGPGTRLTVL.

This clonotype was seen only a few times. The gene calls are TRBV30 and TRBJ2-7, with D perhaps TRBD1 (5 bases). The CDR3 has 13 amino acids. Germline V gives CDR1 GTSNPN, CDR2 SVGIG (reference sequence). V lost 0 bases and J lost 6, with 12 bases in between. This CDR3 reads CAWSVGAPGEQYF. The CDR3 coding sequence is TGTGCCTGGAGTGTAGGGGCCCCCGGCGAGCAGTACTTC. Based on the CDR3 plus reference TRBV30 and TRBJ2-7, the full variable domain is SQTIHQWPATLVQPVGSPLSLECTVEGTSNPNLYWYRQAAGRGLQLLFYSVGIGQISSEVPQNLSASRPQDRQFILSSKKLLLSDSGFYLCAWSVGAPGEQYFGPGTRLTVT.